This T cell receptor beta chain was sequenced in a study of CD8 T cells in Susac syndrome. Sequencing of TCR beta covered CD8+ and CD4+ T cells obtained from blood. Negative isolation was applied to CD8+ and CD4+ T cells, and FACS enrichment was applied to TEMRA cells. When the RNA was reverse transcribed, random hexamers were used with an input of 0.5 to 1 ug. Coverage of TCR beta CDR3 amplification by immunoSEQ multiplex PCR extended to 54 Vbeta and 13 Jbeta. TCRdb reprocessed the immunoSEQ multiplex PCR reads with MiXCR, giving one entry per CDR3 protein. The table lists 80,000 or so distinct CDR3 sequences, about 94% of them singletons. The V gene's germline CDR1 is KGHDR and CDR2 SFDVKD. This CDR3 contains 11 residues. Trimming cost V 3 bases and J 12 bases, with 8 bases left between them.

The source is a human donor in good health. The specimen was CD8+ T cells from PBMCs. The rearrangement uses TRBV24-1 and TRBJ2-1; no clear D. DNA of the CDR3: TGTGCCACCAGTGATAAATCGGGGCAGTTCTTC. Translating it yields CATSDKSGQFF.